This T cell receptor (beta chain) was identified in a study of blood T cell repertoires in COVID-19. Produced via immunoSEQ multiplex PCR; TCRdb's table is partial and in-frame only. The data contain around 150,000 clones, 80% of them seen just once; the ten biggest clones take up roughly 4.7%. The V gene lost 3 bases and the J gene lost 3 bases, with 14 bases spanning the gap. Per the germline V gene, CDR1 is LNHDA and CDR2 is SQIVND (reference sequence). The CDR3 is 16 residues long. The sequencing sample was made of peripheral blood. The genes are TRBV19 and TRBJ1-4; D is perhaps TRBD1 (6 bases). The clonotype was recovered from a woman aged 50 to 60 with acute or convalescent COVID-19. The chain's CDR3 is CASSMGQGRANEKLFF. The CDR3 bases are TGTGCCAGTAGTATGGGGCAGGGGCGAGCTAATGAAAAACTGTTTTTT.